This paragraph covers one T cell receptor (beta chain) sequence. The clone's antigen remains unknown. One base away there is no much larger clone; base qualities are not given. The sample originates from a study of T-cell reconstitution after alpha-beta-depleted transplantation in children (dated by TCRdb to 2016 to 2017). For the study in its entirety: T-cell immune reconstitution after TCRalphabeta/CD19-depleted allogeneic hematopoietic cell transplantation in children was quantitatively tracked in the study by means of TCR repertoire profiling. Study-wide findings and limitations: The apparently early alphabetaT-cell count recovery about two months after transplant was reportedly dependent on only several hundred rapidly expanded clones derived from non-depleted graft cells. In some patients, the high TCRbeta diversity seen at day 60 was put down to recipient T cells and intrathymic progenitors that had survived conditioning. Hyperexpanded clone frequencies declined over subsequent months; after one year, T-cell counts and TCRbeta diversity were mostly attributed to newly produced T cells.

The CDR3 numbers 12 residues from cysteine through phenylalanine. The CDR3 DNA has 36 bases and is translated from base 1. V lost 6 bases and J lost 9 bases; the stretch between them is 9 bases long. The meaning of the sample's treatment or condition label: allogeneic hematopoietic cell transplantation with graft depleted of TCRalphabeta T cells and CD19 B cells. TCRalphabeta/CD19-depleted allogeneic hematopoietic cell grafts were given to the transplant recipients, all of whom were children. The library was produced with PCR. Sequencer: Illumina HiSeq 2500. TCR library preparation used molecular barcoding, with unique molecular identifiers applied to normalize quantification of the TCRbeta repertoire. The public reads were quality trimmed at Q25 with fastp and then assembled into clones with MiXCR by TCRdb, keeping productive beta chains. Identical CDR3 proteins give one entry, which carries the most common genes and DNA. Recorded for this sample are about 580,000 distinct CDR3 sequences; about 23% of them occurred a single time. Of the sample, 13% to 15% is held by the ten largest clones.

The TCR sequence derives from a boy under three years old who had a stem cell transplant for acute myeloid leukemia, so the T cells may come from the graft donor. This specimen was PBMCs, mostly from graft donor cells, taken 360 days after TCRalphabeta/CD19-depleted stem cell transplant. The V and J segments used are TRBV12-3 or TRBV12-4 and TRBJ1-6, with the identity of the D gene unclear. CDR3 sequence: CASSRFSSPLHF. The nucleotides are TGTGCCAGCAGCCGATTTTCTTCACCCCTCCACTTT.